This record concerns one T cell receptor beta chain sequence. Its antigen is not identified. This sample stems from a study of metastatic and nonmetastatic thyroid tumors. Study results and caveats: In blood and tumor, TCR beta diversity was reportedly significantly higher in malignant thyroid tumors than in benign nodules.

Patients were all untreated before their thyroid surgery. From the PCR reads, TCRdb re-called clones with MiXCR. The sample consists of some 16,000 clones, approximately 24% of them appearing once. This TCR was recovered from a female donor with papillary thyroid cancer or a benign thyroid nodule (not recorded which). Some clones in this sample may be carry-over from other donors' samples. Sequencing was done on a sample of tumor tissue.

Here the CDR3 DNA reads TGCGCCAGCAGCTCCGCTCAGAGTACGAGGGCCAACGTCCTGACTTTC. Translated: CASSSAQSTRANVLTF. The chain carries TRBV5-1 and TRBJ2-6; the D is unclear. Germline-derived CDR1 and CDR2 are SGHRS and YFSETQ. Trimming cost V 3 bases and J 5 bases, with 15 bases left between them. The length of the CDR3 is 16 residues.